This is a list of T cell receptor beta chains from one sample in a study of cytomegalovirus exposure and HLA in healthy donors. The method was immunoSEQ multiplex PCR; TCRdb's version includes in-frame clones alone and lacks a portion of them. The data hold approximately 160,000 clones, with 77% observed a single time. The sample comprised PBMCs. The receptors were gathered from a woman aged 40 to 50 in good health and CMV-seropositive. Both conserved end residues are part of each CDR3. Clone size, where shown, is once, few, many, or a class for clones that have expanded.

V gene	J gene	clone size	CDR3 protein
TRBV30	TRBJ1-6	.	CAWTGSYNSPLHF
TRBV14	TRBJ2-5	.	CASSQEVGTGIPETQYF
TRBV4-1	TRBJ2-7	.	CASSQTGLIDEQYF
TRBV5-4	TRBJ1-1	few	CASSSDIGRGTLTEAFF
TRBV5-4	TRBJ2-2	.	CASSTGLAVAGELFF
TRBV11-3	TRBJ2-3	.	CASSIGRTVTDTQYF
TRBV5-5	TRBJ1-4	.	CASSPLGGVGEKLFF
TRBV5-4	TRBJ1-6	.	CASSLWQGLGALHF
TRBV7-9	TRBJ2-3	once	CASSLTSGVISTDTQYF
TRBV10-3	TRBJ2-5	.	CAIRGDRVGETQYF
TRBV27	TRBJ1-5	.	CASSPQGYGNQPQHF
TRBV7-9	TRBJ2-1	.	CASSSGGHNEQFF
TRBV28	TRBJ1-5	.	CASSSASRTAYSNQPQHF
TRBV18	TRBJ1-3	once	CASSPTGAFGNTIYF
TRBV2	TRBJ2-7	.	CASNLAGGINYEQYF
TRBV28	TRBJ1-3	few	CASSLQGAGNTIYF
TRBV7-2	TRBJ1-1	.	CASSRQGNTEAFF
TRBV7-9	TRBJ2-2	.	CASSPFRGSGGASGELFF
TRBV10-2	TRBJ1-1	once	CASSLQGNTEAFF
TRBV18	.	.	CASSRRTGGYEQYF
TRBV7-8	TRBJ2-7	.	CASSDRQAYEQYF
TRBV7-7	TRBJ2-5	.	CASSLGLAASQETQYF
TRBV19	TRBJ2-7	once	CASSIAGTGDYEQYF
TRBV6-4	TRBJ2-7	.	CASSVDRDSYEQYF
TRBV28	TRBJ2-7	.	CASIKGGDPYEQYF
TRBV6-6	TRBJ2-7	.	CASSFSRTAGEQYF
TRBV21-1	TRBJ2-7	.	CASSKAQSGGVCGYEQYF
TRBV25-1	TRBJ1-3	.	CASSGGVGNTIYF
TRBV28	TRBJ2-5	few	CASSLRTGKETQYF
TRBV5-1	TRBJ2-7	.	CASSLLQGSYEQYF
TRBV27	TRBJ2-5	.	CASSLGLAGVETQYF
TRBV14	TRBJ2-1	.	CASSPRQGGYNEQFF
TRBV27	TRBJ2-1	.	CASRSGGASGHEQFF
TRBV11-2	TRBJ1-2	few	CASSSPQGYGYTF
TRBV5-1	TRBJ2-3	.	CASSPLAGDIDTQYF
TRBV6-5	TRBJ2-7	.	CASKLRTGGYEQYF
TRBV11-3	TRBJ2-1	.	CASSLAAGHGDEQFF
TRBV5-1	TRBJ1-3	.	CASSPRQGSSGNTIYF
TRBV11-2	TRBJ2-1	.	CASSQTGLAGVRSYNEQFF
TRBV5-3	TRBJ2-1	.	CARSLDDSGRAVNNEQFF
TRBV27	TRBJ2-1	.	CASSNLMANEQFF
TRBV10-3	TRBJ1-2	.	CAIRGTGKNYGYTF
TRBV18	TRBJ2-7	.	CASSPGLADEQYF
TRBV10-2	TRBJ2-3	.	CASTPRGNTDTQYF
TRBV6-1	TRBJ1-4	.	CASSTSGTGNEKLFF
TRBV7-9	TRBJ2-7	.	CASARGSYEQYF
TRBV5-6	TRBJ1-2	once	CASSIRDRLPYGYTF
TRBV5-1	TRBJ2-3	few	CASSLVLAGGRGDTQYF
TRBV4-1	TRBJ1-2	.	CASSQETPSNYGYTF
TRBV4-3	TRBJ2-5	.	CASSQGEGSGRRETQYF
TRBV2	TRBJ1-6	.	CASSVRTGRGSPLHF